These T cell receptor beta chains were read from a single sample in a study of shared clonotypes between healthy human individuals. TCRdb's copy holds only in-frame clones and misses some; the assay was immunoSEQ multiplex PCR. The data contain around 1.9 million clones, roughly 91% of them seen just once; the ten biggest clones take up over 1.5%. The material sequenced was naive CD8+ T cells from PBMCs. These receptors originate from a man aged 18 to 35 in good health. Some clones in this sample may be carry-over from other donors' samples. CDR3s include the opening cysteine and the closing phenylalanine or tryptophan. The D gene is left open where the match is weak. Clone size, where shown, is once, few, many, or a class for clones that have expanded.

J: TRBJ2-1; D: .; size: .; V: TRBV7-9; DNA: TGTGCCAGCAGCTTAGCCGCCTCTTATGAGCAGTTCTTC; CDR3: CASSLAASYEQFF
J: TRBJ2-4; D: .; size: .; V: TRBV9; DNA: TGTGCCAGCAGCACTTCGGGACTAGCCAAAAACATTCAGTACTTC; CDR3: CASSTSGLAKNIQYF
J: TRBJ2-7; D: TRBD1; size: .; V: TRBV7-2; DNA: TGTGCCAGCAGCTCCCGACAGGGTAGCTCCTACGAGCAGTACTTC; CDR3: CASSSRQGSSYEQYF
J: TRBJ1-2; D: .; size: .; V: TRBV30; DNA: TGTGCCTGCCCGGCAGGGTCTAACTATGGCTACACCTTC; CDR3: CACPAGSNYGYTF
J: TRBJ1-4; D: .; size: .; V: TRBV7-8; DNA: TGTGCCAGCAGTCGCCTGGGGGAAAAACTGTTTTTT; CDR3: CASSRLGEKLFF
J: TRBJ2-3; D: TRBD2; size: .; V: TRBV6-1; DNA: TGTGCCAGCAGTGTTAGGGCGGGGGGGGATACGCAGTATTTT; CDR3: CASSVRAGGDTQYF
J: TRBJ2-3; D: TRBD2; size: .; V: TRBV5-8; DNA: TGTGCCAGCAGCTTACCGACGCATCCTAGCGGTTACACAGATACGCAGTATTTT; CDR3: CASSLPTHPSGYTDTQYF
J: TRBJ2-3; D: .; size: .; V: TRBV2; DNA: TGTGCCAGCAGTGGGATTGCGGGATTCGCAGATACGCAGTATTTT; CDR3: CASSGIAGFADTQYF
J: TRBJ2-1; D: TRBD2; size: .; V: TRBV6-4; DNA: TGTGCCAGCAGTGCCCGACTAGCGGGGGTCAATGAGCAGTTCTTC; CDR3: CASSARLAGVNEQFF
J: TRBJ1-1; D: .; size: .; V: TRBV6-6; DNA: TGTGCCAGCAGTTACGCCGACACTGAAGCTTTCTTT; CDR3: CASSYADTEAFF
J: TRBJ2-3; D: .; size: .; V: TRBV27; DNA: TGTGCCAGCAGTTTTGGCTCAGATACGCAGTATTTT; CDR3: CASSFGSDTQYF
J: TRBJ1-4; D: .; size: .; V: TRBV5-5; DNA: TGTGCCAGCAGCCCGAACTTAGCAACTAATGAAAAACTGTTTTTT; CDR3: CASSPNLATNEKLFF
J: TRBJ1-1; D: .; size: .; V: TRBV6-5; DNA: TGTGCCAGCAGTTCTTACACTGAAGCTTTCTTT; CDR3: CASSSYTEAFF
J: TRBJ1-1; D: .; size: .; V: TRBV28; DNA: TGTGCCAGCAGTTTATGGGGGGGAAAAGAGGGAGCTTTCTTT; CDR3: CASSLWGGKEGAFF
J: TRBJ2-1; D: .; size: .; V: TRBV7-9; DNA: TGTGCCAGCAGCGCATGGACGGTCTACAATGAGCAGTTCTTC; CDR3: CASSAWTVYNEQFF
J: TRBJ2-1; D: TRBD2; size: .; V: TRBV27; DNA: TGTGCCAGCAGTTTATGGGGACTAGCGGGAGAGGATGAGCAGTTCTTC; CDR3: CASSLWGLAGEDEQFF
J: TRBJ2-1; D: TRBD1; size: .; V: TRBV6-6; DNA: TGTGCCAGCACCGTTGGGGGACAGGACAACAATGAGCAGTTCTTC; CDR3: CASTVGGQDNNEQFF
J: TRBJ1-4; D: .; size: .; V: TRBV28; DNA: TGTGCCAGCAGTTTAGGTCGGGAAAAACTGTTTTTT; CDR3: CASSLGREKLFF
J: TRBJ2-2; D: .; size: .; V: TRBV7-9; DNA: TGTGCCAGCAGCTTAGCTGGGACCGGGGAGCTGTTTTTT; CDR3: CASSLAGTGELFF
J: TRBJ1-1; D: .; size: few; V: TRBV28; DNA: TGTGCCAGTATGACGGAGATGAACACTGAAGCTTTCTTT; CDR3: CASMTEMNTEAFF
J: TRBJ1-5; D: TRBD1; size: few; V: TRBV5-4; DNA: TGTGCCAGCAGCCCGGACAGGGGCAATCAGCCCCAGCATTTT; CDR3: CASSPDRGNQPQHF
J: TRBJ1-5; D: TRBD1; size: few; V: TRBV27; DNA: TGTGCCAGGAAGGACAGGGTTATAAGACCCCAGCATTTT; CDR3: CARKDRVIRPQHF
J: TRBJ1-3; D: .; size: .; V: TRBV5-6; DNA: TGTGCCAGCAGCTTGGGACAGGTACCGATAAACACCATATATTTT; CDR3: CASSLGQVPINTIYF
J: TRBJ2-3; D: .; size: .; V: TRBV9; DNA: TGTGCCAGTTGCCGGGAGTACACAGATACGCAGTATTTT; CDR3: CASCREYTDTQYF
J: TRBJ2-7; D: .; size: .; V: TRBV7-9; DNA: TGTGCCAGCAGCTCCCCGCTGTCTGAATCCTACGAGCAGTACTTC; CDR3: CASSSPLSESYEQYF
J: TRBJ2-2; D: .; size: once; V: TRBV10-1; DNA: TGCGCCATCCTCTACGTTCCGCACTCGGGAAACACCGGGGAGCTGTTTTTT; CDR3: CAILYVPHSGNTGELFF
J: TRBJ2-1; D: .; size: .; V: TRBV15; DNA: TGTGCCACCAGCAGAGCCCACTTCGCCTTGGATGAGCAGTTCTTC; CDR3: CATSRAHFALDEQFF
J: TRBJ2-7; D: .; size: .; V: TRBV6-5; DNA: TGTGCCAGCAGTTACGCACAGCAAACCTACGAGCAGTACTTC; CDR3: CASSYAQQTYEQYF
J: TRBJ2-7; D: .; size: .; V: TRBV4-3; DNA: TGCGCCAGCAGCCAAGATCATTTCCGGACCAGCGGCGAGCAGTACTTC; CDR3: CASSQDHFRTSGEQYF
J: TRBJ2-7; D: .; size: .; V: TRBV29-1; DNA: TGCAGCGCTGCCGGGACTGGGGCCTCCGAGCAGTACTTC; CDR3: CSAAGTGASEQYF
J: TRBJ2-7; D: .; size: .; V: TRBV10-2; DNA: TGCGCCAGCAGTGAGGCGAACCAGGGTTGGGGCGAGCAGTACTTC; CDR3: CASSEANQGWGEQYF
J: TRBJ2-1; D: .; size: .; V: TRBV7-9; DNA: TGTGCCAGCAGCTTAGAGGGCCGGGCAGGGGAGCAGTTCTTC; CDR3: CASSLEGRAGEQFF
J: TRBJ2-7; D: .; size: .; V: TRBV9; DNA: TGTGCCAGCAGCGTAGGTACCGCTGTCTCCTACGAGCAGTACTTC; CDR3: CASSVGTAVSYEQYF
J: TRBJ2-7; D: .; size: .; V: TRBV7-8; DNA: TGTGCCAGCAGCATAACAGGAGGGTACGGCGACGAGCAGTACTTC; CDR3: CASSITGGYGDEQYF
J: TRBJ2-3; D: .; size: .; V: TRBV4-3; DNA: TGCGCCAGCAGCCAAGATGGGGGGCCCTCAGGTGATACGCAGTATTTT; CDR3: CASSQDGGPSGDTQYF
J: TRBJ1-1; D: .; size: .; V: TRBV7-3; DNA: TGTGCCAGCAGCTTTGGGGGAAGTGACCGGCGGACTGAAGCTTTCTTT; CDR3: CASSFGGSDRRTEAFF
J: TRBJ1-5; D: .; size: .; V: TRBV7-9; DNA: TGTGCCAGCAGCGCCGAGGGCAACAATCAGCCCCAGCATTTT; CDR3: CASSAEGNNQPQHF
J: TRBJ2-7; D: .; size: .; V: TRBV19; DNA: TGTGCCAGTGGACAGTCCTACGAGCAGTACTTC; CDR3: CASGQSYEQYF
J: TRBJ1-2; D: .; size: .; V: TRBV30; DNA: TGTGCCTGGAGTGGGTGGACCGTAGATAACTATGGCTACACCTTC; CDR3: CAWSGWTVDNYGYTF
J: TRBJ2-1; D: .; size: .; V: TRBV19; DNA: TGTGCCAGTAGCCACAGCGGGCCTTACAATGAGCAGTTCTTC; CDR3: CASSHSGPYNEQFF
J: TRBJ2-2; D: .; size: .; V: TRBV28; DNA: TGTGCCAGCAGTTTAGGCGACCCGGGGACCGGGGAGCTGTTTTTT; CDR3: CASSLGDPGTGELFF
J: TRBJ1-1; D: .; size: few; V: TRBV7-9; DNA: TGTGCCAGCAGCTTTCGGGGGAACACTGAAGCTTTCTTT; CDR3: CASSFRGNTEAFF
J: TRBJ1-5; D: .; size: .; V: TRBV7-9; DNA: TGTGCCAGCAGCTCTTCCGGGACCGGTTATAGCAATCAGCCCCAGCATTTT; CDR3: CASSSSGTGYSNQPQHF
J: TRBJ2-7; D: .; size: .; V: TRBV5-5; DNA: TGTGCCAGCAGTCCGGGACGGGCGCCCGAGCAGTACTTC; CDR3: CASSPGRAPEQYF
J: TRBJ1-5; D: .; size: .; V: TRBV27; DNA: TGTGCCAGCAGGGGGTGGTCTAGCAATCAGCCCCAGCATTTT; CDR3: CASRGWSSNQPQHF
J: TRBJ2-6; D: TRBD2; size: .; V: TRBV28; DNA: TGTGCCAGCAGTTTGGAGGGACTAGCGCATGGGGCCAACGTCCTGACTTTC; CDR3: CASSLEGLAHGANVLTF
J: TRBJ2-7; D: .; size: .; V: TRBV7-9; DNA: TGTGCCAGCAGCTGGGGGGGCACTTCCTACGAGCAGTACTTC; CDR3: CASSWGGTSYEQYF
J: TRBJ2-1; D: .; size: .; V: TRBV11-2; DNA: TGTGCCAGCAAGACTTCTACGAGCTCCTACAATGAGCAGTTCTTC; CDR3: CASKTSTSSYNEQFF
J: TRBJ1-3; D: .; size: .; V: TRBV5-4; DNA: TGTGCCAGCAGCTACTCAGAGGGAAACACCATATATTTT; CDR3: CASSYSEGNTIYF
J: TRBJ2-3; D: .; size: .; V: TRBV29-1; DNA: TGCAGCATTGGACTATCTGTGGGAGATACGCAGTATTTT; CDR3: CSIGLSVGDTQYF
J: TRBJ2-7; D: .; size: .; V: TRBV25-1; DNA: TGTGCCAGCAGTGAACCGGACAGTCACGAGCAGTACTTC; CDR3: CASSEPDSHEQYF
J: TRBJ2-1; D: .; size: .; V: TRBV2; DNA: TGTGCCAGCATAGGACCTGTCCCCAATGAGCAGTTCTTC; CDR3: CASIGPVPNEQFF
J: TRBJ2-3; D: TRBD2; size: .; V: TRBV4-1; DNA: TGCGCCAGCAGACTCCATCCACTAGCGGGAGTAGGTAGCACAGATACGCAGTATTTT; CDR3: CASRLHPLAGVGSTDTQYF
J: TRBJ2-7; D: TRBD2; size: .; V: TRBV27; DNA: TGTGCCAGCAGTTTGGCTAGCGGGATATCCTACGAGCAGTACTTC; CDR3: CASSLASGISYEQYF
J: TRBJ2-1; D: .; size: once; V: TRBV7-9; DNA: TGTGCCAGCAGCCCTCCCCGGGACTACAATGAGCAGTTCTTC; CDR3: CASSPPRDYNEQFF
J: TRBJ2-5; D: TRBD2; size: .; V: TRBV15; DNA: TGTGCCACCAGCAGAGCGCGGGAGGGTCAAGAGACCCAGTACTTC; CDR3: CATSRAREGQETQYF
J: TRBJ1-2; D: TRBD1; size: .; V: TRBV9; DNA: TGTGCCAGCAGCGTGTCTCAGGGGGGCGCCGGTTATGGCTACACCTTC; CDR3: CASSVSQGGAGYGYTF
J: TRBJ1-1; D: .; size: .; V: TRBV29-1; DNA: TGCAGCGTTGTCTGGCTGAACACTGAAGCTTTCTTT; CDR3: CSVVWLNTEAFF
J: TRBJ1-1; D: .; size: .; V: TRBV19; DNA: TGTGCCAGTATCTCCCTTGGGACGGAAGCTTTCTTT; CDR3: CASISLGTEAFF
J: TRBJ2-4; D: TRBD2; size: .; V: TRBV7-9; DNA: TGTGCCAGCAGCTTGAGCGGGAGGGAGTACTTC; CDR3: CASSLSGREYF